A single sample is the source of the 8 T cell receptor beta chains below, sequenced in a study of T cell changes during pregnancy in multiple sclerosis. Profiling relied on immunoSEQ multiplex PCR, and the TCRdb table lists in-frame clones only, not all of them. The repertoire has 80,000 to 95,000 clones, more than 90% of them found once; the top ten carry more than 0.85%. The sequences come from peripheral blood, collected in the second trimester of pregnancy. The receptors here all came from a female donor with multiple sclerosis, enrolled in a pregnancy study.

The sample holds one count of this clone. This rearrangement joins TRBV7-6 to TRBJ1-1, with D possibly being TRBD1 (5 bases). Per germline, CDR1 SGHVS and CDR2 FNYEAQ. The V gene lost 5 bases and the J gene lost 7 bases, with 17 bases spanning the gap. This CDR3 is 14 amino acids long. CDR3 sequence: CASSPLGGGGEAFF. CDR3 nucleotides: TGTGCCAGCAGCCCCCTGGGGGGGGGAGGTGAAGCTTTCTTT.

The J gene is TRBJ1-1, the V gene TRBV5-5; D might be TRBD1 (5 bases). The CDR3 covers 13 residues. V was shortened by 0 bases and J by 8 bases, with 11 bases between the two germline ends. Germline V CDR1 and CDR2: SGHKS, YYEKEE (reference sequence). CDR3: CASSLGGDGEAFF. CDR3 nucleotide sequence: TGTGCCAGCAGCTTGGGGGGGGATGGGGAAGCTTTCTTT.

This chain connects TRBV10-3 to TRBJ2-1; D is ambiguous. This CDR3 has 12 amino acids. CDR1 and CDR2 (germline): ENHRY, SYGVKD. V dropped 7 bases and J dropped 5 bases, with 9 bases sitting between them. The DNA for the CDR3 is TGTGCCATCATAACCACAAACAATGAGCAGTTCTTC. Encoded protein: CAIITTNNEQFF.

The chain links TRBV5-1 to TRBJ1-5, with no clear D. This CDR3 region has 15 residues. Germline loops: CDR1 SGHRS, CDR2 YFSETQ. V was pared by 4 bases and J by 5 bases, with 16 bases between. The CDR3 loop is CASSPVSGPDQPQHF. Here the CDR3 DNA reads TGCGCCAGCAGCCCTGTGAGTGGGCCAGATCAGCCCCAGCATTTT.

In this sample, this clone turned up once. The chain links TRBV5-5 to TRBJ1-2; weak D call: TRBD1 (6 bases). The V and J ends lost 0 bases and 3 bases respectively, with 9 bases between them. The CDR3 runs to 14 residues. CDR1 is SGHKS and CDR2 is YYEKEE in the germline V gene (reference sequence). The CDR3 region has the DNA TGTGCCAGCAGCTTGGGGGACACCTACTATGGCTACACCTTC. As protein: CASSLGDTYYGYTF.

The rearrangement links TRBV28 to TRBJ1-1; TRBD1 might be the D (5 bases). V gave up 3 bases and J gave up 6 bases, with 11 bases separating them. Germline lookup yields CDR1 MDHEN and CDR2 SYDVKM. The CDR3 is made up of 13 amino acids. CDR3 sequence reads: CASSLWRDAEAFF. CDR3 coding DNA: TGTGCCAGCAGTTTGTGGAGGGACGCTGAAGCTTTCTTT.

The chain couples TRBV5-1 to TRBJ2-3; D perhaps matches TRBD2 (5 bases). Trimming cost V 2 bases and J 0 bases, with 10 bases left between them. Looked up from germline, CDR1 is SGHRS and CDR2 is YFSETQ. CDR3 length: 15 residues. CDR3 sequence (DNA): TGCGCCAGCAGCTTCCAGCGGTCTAGCACAGATACGCAGTATTTT. This translates into CASSFQRSSTDTQYF.

J is TRBJ1-5 and V is TRBV6-1; 8 positions agree with TRBD1. The CDR3 covers 14 residues. Germline CDR1 and CDR2: MNHNS and SASEGT. V dropped 7 bases and J dropped 5; count of bases not matched to a gene: 7. CDR3 in DNA: TGTGCCAGCACGGCAGGGGGCGCATATCAGCCCCAGCATTTT. Amino acid sequence: CASTAGGAYQPQHF.